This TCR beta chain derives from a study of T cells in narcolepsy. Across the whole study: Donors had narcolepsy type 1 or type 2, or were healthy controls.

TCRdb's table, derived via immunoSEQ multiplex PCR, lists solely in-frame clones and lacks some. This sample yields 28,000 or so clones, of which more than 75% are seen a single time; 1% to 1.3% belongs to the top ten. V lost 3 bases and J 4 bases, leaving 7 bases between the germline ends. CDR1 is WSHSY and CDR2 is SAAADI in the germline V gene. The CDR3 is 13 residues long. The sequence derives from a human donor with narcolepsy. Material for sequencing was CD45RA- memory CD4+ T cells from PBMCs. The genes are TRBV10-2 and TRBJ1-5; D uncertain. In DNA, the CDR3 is TGCGCCAGCAGTGAACGGGCGAATCAGCCCCAGCATTTT. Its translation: CASSERANQPQHF.